The present TCR beta chain was sequenced within a study of blood T cell repertoires in COVID-19. In assigning cohorts, the study relied on participant-reported clinical history. The study counted Cohort 3 donors as recovered given two negative PCRs, clearance, or symptom resolution. In the original analysis: Amplifying reference gene primers gave estimates of nucleated cell counts. Data came from immunoSEQ multiplex PCR; TCRdb stores just in-frame clones and leaves some out. D and trimming were read from the DNA, whereas the V and J calls and clone size are those reported in that table. The table has about 310,000 clones, around 90% seen once. The sample comprised PBMCs or T cells enriched from blood (not recorded which). The source of this sequence is a man in his 60s who had recovered from COVID-19.

CDR3 DNA: TGTGCCAGCAGTGAACAAGGGGTAGGAAACATTCAGTACTTC. It yields the protein CASSEQGVGNIQYF. The chain links TRBV2 to TRBJ2-4, with a weak D call TRBD1 (5 bases). This CDR3 has 14 residues. Germline assignment: CDR1 SNHLY and CDR2 FYNNEI. With 2 bases removed from V and 6 bases from J, the gap between germline ends came to 11 bases.